These T cell receptor beta chains were read from a single sample in a study of blood T cell repertoires in COVID-19. Assay: immunoSEQ multiplex PCR; the TCRdb copy retains only in-frame clones and omits some. The table lists around 210,000 clones, more than 80% of them singletons. Sequenced sample: peripheral blood. The origin of the receptors is a woman of 80 years or more with COVID-19, enrolled during active disease. Each CDR3 is given with its conserved first and last residue. A D gene is named only where the DNA matches it firmly. The size entry is marked missing in some rows and otherwise reads once, few, many or a size class.

CDR3: CASTLGAFRSDTQYF
DNA: TGTGCCAGCACCTTGGGGGCCTTCCGGTCAGATACGCAGTATTTT
J: TRBJ2-3
size: NA
V: TRBV19
D: NA

CDR3: CASSQETGRYGYTF
DNA: TGTGCCAGCAGCCAAGAAACAGGGCGGTATGGCTACACCTTC
J: TRBJ1-2
size: NA
V: TRBV3-1/TRBV3-2
D: NA

CDR3: CASSLAEDYEQYF
DNA: TGTGCCAGCAGTTTAGCGGAGGACTACGAGCAGTACTTC
J: TRBJ2-7
size: NA
V: TRBV28
D: NA

CDR3: CASSEGAGGNQPQHF
DNA: TGTGCCAGCAGTGAAGGGGCAGGAGGGAATCAGCCCCAGCATTTT
J: TRBJ1-5
size: NA
V: TRBV6-1
D: NA

CDR3: CASSLIQGHGYTF
DNA: TGTGCCAGCAGTTTAATCCAGGGTCATGGCTACACCTTC
J: TRBJ1-2
size: NA
V: TRBV28
D: NA

CDR3: CASSFGLAGYEQYF
DNA: TGTGCCAGCAGTTTCGGCCTAGCGGGCTACGAGCAGTACTTC
J: TRBJ2-7
size: few
V: TRBV6-2/TRBV6-3
D: TRBD2

CDR3: CASSISGGGGPTGELFF
DNA: TGTGCCAGTAGTATATCGGGGGGGGGAGGACCCACCGGGGAGCTGTTTTTT
J: TRBJ2-2
size: NA
V: TRBV19
D: TRBD2

CDR3: CASSLDGQETQYF
DNA: TGCGCCAGCAGCTTGGACGGCCAAGAGACCCAGTACTTC
J: TRBJ2-5
size: NA
V: TRBV5-1
D: NA

CDR3: CASSRSIATIRTDTQYF
DNA: TGTGCCAGCAGCCGCTCCATAGCGACGATTCGGACAGATACGCAGTATTTT
J: TRBJ2-3
size: NA
V: TRBV5-5
D: NA

CDR3: CASSLFPSTSSYNSPLHF
DNA: TGTGCCAGCAGTTTATTTCCGTCCACGAGCTCCTATAATTCACCCCTCCACTTT
J: TRBJ1-6
size: few
V: TRBV27
D: NA

CDR3: CASSPGQGDTQYF
DNA: TGCGCCAGCAGCCCGGGACAGGGAGATACGCAGTATTTT
J: TRBJ2-3
size: NA
V: TRBV4-1
D: TRBD1

CDR3: CASSVAGRETQYF
DNA: TGTGCCAGCAGCGTAGCGGGGAGGGAGACCCAGTACTTC
J: TRBJ2-5
size: few
V: TRBV9
D: NA

CDR3: CASRESGKAGELFF
DNA: TGTGCCAGCAGAGAGAGCGGGAAGGCCGGGGAGCTGTTTTTT
J: TRBJ2-2
size: NA
V: TRBV9
D: TRBD2

CDR3: CSSRGRETQYF
DNA: TGCAGCTCGCGGGGGCGGGAGACCCAGTACTTC
J: TRBJ2-5
size: few
V: TRBV29-1
D: NA

CDR3: CASLRTGHTEAFF
DNA: TGTGCCAGCCTAAGAACAGGGCACACTGAAGCTTTCTTT
J: TRBJ1-1
size: NA
V: TRBV3-1/TRBV3-2
D: NA

CDR3: CASTPRTTGRIHEQFF
DNA: TGTGCCAGTACCCCCAGGACCACGGGGAGGATACATGAGCAGTTCTTC
J: TRBJ2-1
size: NA
V: TRBV19
D: NA

CDR3: CASSKPQGRNTEAFF
DNA: TGTGCCAGCAGTAAACCACAGGGGAGGAACACTGAAGCTTTCTTT
J: TRBJ1-1
size: few
V: TRBV6-5
D: TRBD1

CDR3: CASSPRTQGYVYF
DNA: TGTGCCAGCAGTCCTAGAACTCAGGGTTACGTTTACTTC
J: TRBJ2-7
size: NA
V: TRBV27
D: NA

CDR3: CASSADRGRPGNTIYF
DNA: TGTGCCAGCTCAGCGGACAGGGGAAGGCCTGGAAACACCATATATTTT
J: TRBJ1-3
size: NA
V: TRBV18
D: TRBD1

CDR3: CASSLAGTLNTEAFF
DNA: TGTGCCAGCAGCTTAGCCGGGACACTGAACACTGAAGCTTTCTTT
J: TRBJ1-1
size: NA
V: TRBV7-9
D: NA

CDR3: CASSPDRAGQPQHF
DNA: TGTGCCAGCAGCCCCGACAGGGCTGGACAGCCCCAGCATTTT
J: TRBJ1-5
size: NA
V: TRBV2
D: TRBD1

CDR3: CASSRDGGNEKLFF
DNA: TGCGCCAGCAGCCGGGACGGGGGGAACGAAAAACTGTTTTTT
J: TRBJ1-4
size: NA
V: TRBV5-1
D: NA

CDR3: CATGRGAYNEQFF
DNA: TGTGCCACCGGCAGGGGGGCCTACAATGAGCAGTTCTTC
J: TRBJ2-1
size: NA
V: TRBV5-4
D: NA

CDR3: CASSLGPGNTIYF
DNA: TGTGCCAGCAGCTTAGGGCCTGGAAACACCATATATTTT
J: TRBJ1-3
size: once
V: TRBV7-3
D: NA

CDR3: CASSMGGQGYLEQYF
DNA: TGTGCCAGCAGTATGGGGGGACAGGGTTACCTCGAGCAGTACTTC
J: TRBJ2-7
size: NA
V: TRBV28
D: TRBD1

CDR3: CASSQGWADSPYEQYF
DNA: TGTGCCAGCAGCCAAGGCTGGGCGGACAGTCCCTACGAGCAGTACTTC
J: TRBJ2-7
size: NA
V: TRBV3-1/TRBV3-2
D: NA

CDR3: CSVGEARGANVLTF
DNA: TGCAGCGTTGGCGAGGCACGGGGGGCCAACGTCCTGACTTTC
J: TRBJ2-6
size: NA
V: TRBV29-1
D: NA

CDR3: CASSSADPRVDEQYF
DNA: TGTGCCAGCAGCTCGGCTGACCCCAGGGTTGACGAGCAGTACTTC
J: TRBJ2-7
size: NA
V: TRBV5-5
D: NA

CDR3: CASSLVRNTEAFF
DNA: TGTGCCAGCAGCTTGGTTCGGAACACTGAAGCTTTCTTT
J: TRBJ1-1
size: NA
V: TRBV5-5
D: NA

CDR3: CASTPLGGGPSTDTQYF
DNA: TGTGCCAGCACCCCCCTTGGGGGGGGGCCTAGCACAGATACGCAGTATTTT
J: TRBJ2-3
size: NA
V: TRBV9
D: NA